This T cell receptor beta chain was identified in a study of blood T cell repertoires in COVID-19. This CDR3 spans 15 amino acids. The V segment lost 4 bases and the J segment 5 bases; nucleotides outside the gene matches: 8. CDR1 is SNHLY and CDR2 is FYNNEI in the germline V gene. In its sample, this clone was seen once. Clones were sequenced by immunoSEQ multiplex PCR, and TCRdb holds only the in-frame ones, with some missing. In the table there are about 34,000 clones, 77% of which are singletons. This TCR came from a human donor in a cohort sampled during active COVID-19. This chain links TRBV2 with TRBJ1-5; 7 positions agree with TRBD1. The material sequenced was peripheral blood. CDR3 residues: CASSVTGELYQPQHF. CDR3 bases: TGTGCCAGCAGTGTAACAGGGGAGCTCTATCAGCCCCAGCATTTT.